A single T cell receptor beta chain is shown here with its context. Its target is unknown. This specimen comes from a study of cytomegalovirus exposure and HLA in healthy donors. V lost 3 bases to trimming and J lost 0 bases, with 15 bases between them. The CDR3 contains 17 residues. Study results and limitations: The listing of approximately 160 TCR beta chains classed them as cytomegalovirus-associated. Judged likely to be a sequencing artifact was a cluster of highly shared sequence variants. In a later analysis, at a false discovery rate of 0.05, over 15,000 TCR beta sequences matched HLA alleles.

A multiplex PCR was run with 60 Vbeta primers and 13 Jbeta primers. Produced via immunoSEQ multiplex PCR; TCRdb's table is partial and in-frame only. The repertoire holds a few hundred thousand clones, with under 80% as singletons. The source is a woman younger than 45 in good health and CMV-seronegative. The chain couples TRBV23-1 to TRBJ2-1, with TRBD2 as a possible D gene (6 bases). TRBV23-1 is recorded as an ORF, its role being uncertain. What was sequenced was PBMCs. In DNA form, the CDR3 reads TGCGCCAGCAGTCATCACTTACTAGCTACCTCCTACAATGAGCAGTTCTTC. Translated, it gives CASSHHLLATSYNEQFF.